A selection of T cell receptor beta chains follows, all from one sample in a study of T cells in Graves' hyperthyroidism and ophthalmopathy. TCRdb reprocessed the multiplex PCR reads via MiXCR and lists one record per CDR3 protein. Of about 130,000 distinct CDR3 sequences listed, over 20% are singletons. Sequenced material: blood. Receptors were obtained from a woman in her forties or fifties with Graves' hyperthyroidism that later progressed to Graves' ophthalmopathy. Both conserved end residues are part of each CDR3. D genes are given only for firm matches. Clone size is not always given. Where it is, it says once, few, many or a class for expanded clones.

j_gene | abundance | d_gene | len | v_gene | CDR3nt | CDR3aa
TRBJ2-2 | many | NA | 17 | TRBV11-3 | TGTGCCAGCAGCCCAAACCCCGGGATTCTAAACACCGGGGAGCTGTTTTTT | CASSPNPGILNTGELFF
TRBJ1-2 | many | NA | 13 | TRBV28 | TGTGCCAGCAGTTTCGCTCAGATGGAGGGCTACACCTTC | CASSFAQMEGYTF
TRBJ2-7 | many | TRBD2 | 15 | TRBV29-1 | TGCAGCGTTGAAGATTCTGCCCTAGCGGGTTACGAGCAGTACTTC | CSVEDSALAGYEQYF
TRBJ1-1 | few | TRBD1 | 13 | TRBV10-2 | TGCGCCAGCAGACTGACAGGGAGCACTGAAGCTTTCTTT | CASRLTGSTEAFF
TRBJ2-1 | NA | NA | 11 | TRBV7-8 | TGTGCCAGCAGCTTGGTCACCGAGTGGTTCTTC | CASSLVTEWFF
TRBJ2-3 | many | NA | 16 | TRBV20-1 | TGCAGTGCTTTCCCCCTGGGCTCCAGGCCCCAAGATACGCAGTATTTT | CSAFPLGSRPQDTQYF
TRBJ2-2 | NA | TRBD2 | 15 | TRBV7-8 | TGTGCCAGCAGCCCTAGCGGGGTTCTTACCGGGGAGCTGTTTTTT | CASSPSGVLTGELFF
TRBJ1-4 | NA | NA | 15 | TRBV20-1 | TGCAGTGCTAGAGCTCTTGGGGGCGCTGATGAAAAACTGTTTTTT | CSARALGGADEKLFF
TRBJ2-7 | NA | TRBD2 | 15 | TRBV28 | TGTGCCAGCAGTTTATTGAGGGGAGGGACCCACGAGCAGTACTTC | CASSLLRGGTHEQYF
TRBJ1-5 | NA | NA | 19 | TRBV6-2/TRBV6-3 | TGTGCCAGCAGTTACTCGCCAAGGGGCAGGCTCGGCCTGAATCAGCCCCAGCATTTT | CASSYSPRGRLGLNQPQHF
TRBJ2-6 | NA | NA | 15 | TRBV7-9 | TGTGCCACCAGGGACCTCAGCTCTGGGGCCAACGTCCTGACTTTC | CATRDLSSGANVLTF
TRBJ2-5 | few | TRBD2 | 16 | TRBV30 | TGTGCCTGGAGTGTAGGAGCGGGAGTCTCCTCGGAGACCCAGTACTTC | CAWSVGAGVSSETQYF
TRBJ2-7 | many | TRBD2 | 15 | TRBV6-1 | TGTGCCAGCAGTGGGACTAGCGGGAGGGGCTACGAGCAGTACTTC | CASSGTSGRGYEQYF
TRBJ1-6 | NA | TRBD1 | 18 | TRBV27 | TGTGCCAGCAGTTTGAAGGGACAGGGAAGCTCCTATAATTCACCCCTCCACTTT | CASSLKGQGSSYNSPLHF
TRBJ2-7 | NA | NA | 12 | TRBV13 | TGTGCCAGCAGCGCCGGATCCTACGAGCAGTACTTC | CASSAGSYEQYF
TRBJ1-3 | many | NA | 13 | TRBV20-1 | TGCAGTGGGATAGGAGGCTCTGGAAACACCATATATTTT | CSGIGGSGNTIYF
TRBJ1-1 | few | NA | 11 | TRBV12-3/TRBV12-4 | TGTGGGGTTAGGGCGAACACTGAAGCTTTCTTT | CGVRANTEAFF
TRBJ2-7 | few | NA | 19 | TRBV25-1 | TGTGCCAGCAGTGGACCTAGCGAGAAAGGCACTAAAAGCTACTGGGAGCAGTACTTC | CASSGPSEKGTKSYWEQYF
TRBJ1-2 | NA | TRBD1 | 15 | TRBV4-1 | TGCGCCAGCAGCCAACAGGGGGCTCTCGGCTATGGCTACACCTTC | CASSQQGALGYGYTF
TRBJ2-4 | NA | NA | 15 | TRBV20-1 | TGCAGTGCTAGCGAGACCTTCCGGACCAAAAACATTCAGTACTTC | CSASETFRTKNIQYF
TRBJ2-1 | many | NA | 13 | TRBV20-1 | TGCAGTGTCCCGCGGAGCTCCTACAATGAGCAGTTCTTC | CSVPRSSYNEQFF
TRBJ2-1 | many | TRBD2 | 15 | TRBV30 | TGTGCCTGGAGTCGGACTAGCGGATTTGGCAATGAGCAGTTCTTC | CAWSRTSGFGNEQFF
TRBJ1-5 | once | TRBD1 | 15 | TRBV12-3/TRBV12-4 | TGTGCCAGCAGTCCCTCCGGGACAGTCAATCAGCCCCAGCATTTT | CASSPSGTVNQPQHF
TRBJ2-7 | many | TRBD2 | 14 | TRBV6-1 | TGTGCCAGCAGTGTACTAGCGGACGCCTACGAGCAGTACTTC | CASSVLADAYEQYF
TRBJ1-5 | NA | NA | 14 | TRBV12-3/TRBV12-4 | TGTGCCAGCAGTTTATTGGGGAGCAATCAGCCCCAGCATTTT | CASSLLGSNQPQHF
TRBJ2-1 | NA | NA | 14 | TRBV7-2 | TGTGCCAGCAGTACGAGCCAGTCCTACAATGAGCAGTTCTTC | CASSTSQSYNEQFF
TRBJ1-6 | few | TRBD1 | 14 | TRBV5-1 | TGCGCCAGCAGCTTGGTGACAGGGAATTCACCCCTCCACTTT | CASSLVTGNSPLHF
TRBJ2-2 | many | NA | 14 | TRBV11-2 | TGTGCCAGCAGCCAGGGACACCGCACCGGGGAGCTGTTTTTT | CASSQGHRTGELFF
TRBJ2-7 | many | TRBD2 | 13 | TRBV7-2 | TGTGCCAGCAGCCTTAGCGGGCCGTACGAGCAGTACTTC | CASSLSGPYEQYF
TRBJ2-3 | few | NA | 15 | TRBV14 | TGTGCCAGCAGCCAAGGGGTTAGAACCACAGATACGCAGTATTTT | CASSQGVRTTDTQYF
TRBJ1-5 | many | NA | 13 | TRBV20-1 | TGCAGTGCTAGAAAGTCCCGCAATCAGCCCCAGCATTTT | CSARKSRNQPQHF
TRBJ2-2 | NA | NA | 13 | TRBV2 | TGTGCCAGCAGTTCTCAATTGACCGGGGAGCTGTTTTTT | CASSSQLTGELFF
TRBJ1-1 | NA | NA | 15 | TRBV19 | TGTGCCAGTAGTGGGGGCGCAGGAAGAGACACTGAAGCTTTCTTT | CASSGGAGRDTEAFF
TRBJ2-3 | NA | TRBD2 | 15 | TRBV5-1 | TGCGCCAGCCGACCGGGACTAGCGGGAGCAGATACGCAGTATTTT | CASRPGLAGADTQYF
TRBJ1-6 | many | NA | 14 | TRBV20-1 | TGCAGTGTCCGAACAGGGTCCACGAGTTCACCCCTCCACTTT | CSVRTGSTSSPLHF
TRBJ2-7 | many | NA | 12 | TRBV28 | TGTGCCAGCAGCCGCCCCGGAGGGGAGCAGTACTTC | CASSRPGGEQYF
TRBJ2-2 | NA | NA | 13 | TRBV6-5 | TGTGCCAGCAGTTCGCGGCCGACCGGGGAGCTGTTTTTT | CASSSRPTGELFF
TRBJ2-7 | few | TRBD1 | 13 | TRBV10-2 | TGCGCCAGCCAGCCCGGGACAGTGGGAGAGCAGTACTTC | CASQPGTVGEQYF
TRBJ1-1 | many | NA | 13 | TRBV29-1 | TGCAGCGTTGAACCCCACAGGAACACTGAAGCTTTCTTT | CSVEPHRNTEAFF
TRBJ2-1 | many | NA | 17 | TRBV9 | TGTGCCAGCAGCGTAGATGGGGACTCGGGAGTTGTCAATGAGCAGTTCTTC | CASSVDGDSGVVNEQFF
TRBJ2-1 | many | TRBD2 | 18 | TRBV20-1 | TGCAGTGCTAGGGTGACTAGCGGGAGGGGGGGCCCCTACAATGAGCAGTTCTTC | CSARVTSGRGGPYNEQFF
TRBJ1-1 | many | NA | 15 | TRBV5-8 | TGTGCCAGCAGCTTGGTCTTCGGAAGGGACACTGAAGCTTTCTTT | CASSLVFGRDTEAFF
TRBJ2-7 | many | NA | 15 | TRBV6-2/TRBV6-3 | TGTGCCAGCAGTCGCCCTAGGCTGAACTCCTACGAGCAGTACTTC | CASSRPRLNSYEQYF
TRBJ2-7 | NA | NA | 11 | TRBV28 | TGTGCCATAATAAGAGAAGGGGAGCAGTACTTC | CAIIREGEQYF
TRBJ2-5 | NA | TRBD2 | 17 | TRBV15 | TGTGCCACCGGTTTAGGGGGTAGCGGGAGGGCCCAAGAGACCCAGTACTTC | CATGLGGSGRAQETQYF
TRBJ2-1 | few | NA | 16 | TRBV7-9 | TGTGCCAGCAGTCGCTCGGGTGGCCCTTCCTACAATGAGCAGTTCTTC | CASSRSGGPSYNEQFF
TRBJ2-5 | many | NA | 14 | TRBV28 | TGTGCCAGCAGTTCGCTAGACGGGCAAGAGACCCAGTACTTC | CASSSLDGQETQYF
TRBJ2-1 | many | TRBD2 | 16 | TRBV7-9 | TGTGCCAGCAGCTTATATAGCGGGGGGCCTTTGGATGAGCAGTTCTTC | CASSLYSGGPLDEQFF
TRBJ2-6 | NA | NA | 15 | TRBV3-1 | TGTGCCAGCAGCCGACAGAGCTCTGGGGCCAACGTCCTGACTTTC | CASSRQSSGANVLTF